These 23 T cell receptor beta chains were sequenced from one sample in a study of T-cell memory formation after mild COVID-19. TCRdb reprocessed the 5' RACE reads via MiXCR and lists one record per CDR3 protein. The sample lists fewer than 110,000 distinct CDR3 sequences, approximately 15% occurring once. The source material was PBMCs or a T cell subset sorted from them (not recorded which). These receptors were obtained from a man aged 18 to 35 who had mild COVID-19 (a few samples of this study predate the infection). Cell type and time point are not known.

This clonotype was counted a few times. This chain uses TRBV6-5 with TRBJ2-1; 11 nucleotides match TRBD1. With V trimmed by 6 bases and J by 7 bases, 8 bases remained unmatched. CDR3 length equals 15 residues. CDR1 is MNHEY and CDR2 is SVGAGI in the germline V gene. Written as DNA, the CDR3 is TGTGCCAGCAGGGACAGGGGGCTTCTTCGAAATGAGCAGTTCTTC. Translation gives CASRDRGLLRNEQFF.

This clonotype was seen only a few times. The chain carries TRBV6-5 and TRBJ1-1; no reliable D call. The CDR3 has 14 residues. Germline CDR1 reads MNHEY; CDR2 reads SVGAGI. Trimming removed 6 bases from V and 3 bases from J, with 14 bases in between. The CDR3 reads CASRVGLGDTEAFF. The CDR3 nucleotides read TGTGCCAGCAGGGTGGGCCTTGGGGACACTGAAGCTTTCTTT.

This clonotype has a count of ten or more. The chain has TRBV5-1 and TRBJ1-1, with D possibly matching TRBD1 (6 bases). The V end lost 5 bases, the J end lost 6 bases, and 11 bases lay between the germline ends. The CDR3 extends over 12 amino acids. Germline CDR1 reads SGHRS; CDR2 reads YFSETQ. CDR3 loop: CASSTGASEAFF. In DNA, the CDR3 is TGCGCCAGCAGTACGGGGGCTTCTGAAGCTTTCTTT.

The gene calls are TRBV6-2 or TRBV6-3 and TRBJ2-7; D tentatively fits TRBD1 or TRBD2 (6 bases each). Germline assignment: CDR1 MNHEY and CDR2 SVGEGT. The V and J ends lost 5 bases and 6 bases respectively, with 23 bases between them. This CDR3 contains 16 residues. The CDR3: CASSNRPRGLALEQYF. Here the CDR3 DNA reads TGTGCCAGCAGTAACCGTCCTCGGGGGCTGGCTCTCGAGCAGTACTTC.

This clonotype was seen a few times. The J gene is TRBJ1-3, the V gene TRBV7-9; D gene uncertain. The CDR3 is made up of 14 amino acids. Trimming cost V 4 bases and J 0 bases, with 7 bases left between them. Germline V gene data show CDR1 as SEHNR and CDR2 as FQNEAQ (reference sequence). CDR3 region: CASSSQFSGNTIYF. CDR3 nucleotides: TGTGCCAGCAGCTCACAGTTCTCTGGAAACACCATATATTTT.

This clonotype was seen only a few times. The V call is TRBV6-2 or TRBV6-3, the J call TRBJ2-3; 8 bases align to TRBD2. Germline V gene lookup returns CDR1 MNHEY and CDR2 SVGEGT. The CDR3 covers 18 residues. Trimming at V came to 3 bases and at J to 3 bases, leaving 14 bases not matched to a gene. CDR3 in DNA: TGTGCCAGCAGTTATGCCTGGCGGGGGGACCTGTTTACAGATACGCAGTATTTT. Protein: CASSYAWRGDLFTDTQYF.

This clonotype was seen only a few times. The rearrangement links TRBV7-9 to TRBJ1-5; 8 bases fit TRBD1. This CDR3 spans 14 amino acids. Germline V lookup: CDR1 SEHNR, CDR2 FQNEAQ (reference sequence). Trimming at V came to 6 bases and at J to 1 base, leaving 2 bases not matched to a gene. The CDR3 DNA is TGTGCCAGCAGTCGACAGGGGAGCAATCAGCCCCAGCATTTT. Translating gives CASSRQGSNQPQHF.

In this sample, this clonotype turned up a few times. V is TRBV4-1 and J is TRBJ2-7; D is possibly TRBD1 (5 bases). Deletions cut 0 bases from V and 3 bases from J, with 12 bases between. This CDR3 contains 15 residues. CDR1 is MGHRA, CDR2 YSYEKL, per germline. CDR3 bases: TGCGCCAGCAGCCAAGAAGGTTTGACAGTCTACGAGCAGTACTTC. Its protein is CASSQEGLTVYEQYF.

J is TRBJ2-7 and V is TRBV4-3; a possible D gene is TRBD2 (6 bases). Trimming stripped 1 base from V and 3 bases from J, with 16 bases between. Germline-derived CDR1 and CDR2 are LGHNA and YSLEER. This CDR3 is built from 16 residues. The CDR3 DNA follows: TGCGCCAGCAGCCAAGGCACGGGATGGGGAGGCTACGAGCAGTACTTC. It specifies CASSQGTGWGGYEQYF.

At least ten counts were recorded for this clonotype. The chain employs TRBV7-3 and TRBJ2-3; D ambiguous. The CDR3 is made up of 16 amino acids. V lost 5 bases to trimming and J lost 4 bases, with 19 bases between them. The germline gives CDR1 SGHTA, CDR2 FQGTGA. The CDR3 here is CASSIGPDALPDTQYF. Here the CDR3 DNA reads TGTGCCAGCAGCATTGGACCAGACGCCCTGCCAGATACGCAGTATTTT.

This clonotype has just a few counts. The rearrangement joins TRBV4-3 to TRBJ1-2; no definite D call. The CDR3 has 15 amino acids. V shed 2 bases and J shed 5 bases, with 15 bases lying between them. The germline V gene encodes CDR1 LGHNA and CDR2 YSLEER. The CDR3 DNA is TGCGCCAGCAGCCAATTTGAAGGAACAGCTTATGGCTACACCTTC. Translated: CASSQFEGTAYGYTF.

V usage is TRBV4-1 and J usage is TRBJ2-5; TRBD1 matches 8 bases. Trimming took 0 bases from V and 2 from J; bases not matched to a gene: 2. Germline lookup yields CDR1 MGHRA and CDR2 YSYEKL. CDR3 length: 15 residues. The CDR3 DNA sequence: TGCGCCAGCAGCCAAGAGTGGACAGGGCAAGAGACCCAGTACTTC. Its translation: CASSQEWTGQETQYF.

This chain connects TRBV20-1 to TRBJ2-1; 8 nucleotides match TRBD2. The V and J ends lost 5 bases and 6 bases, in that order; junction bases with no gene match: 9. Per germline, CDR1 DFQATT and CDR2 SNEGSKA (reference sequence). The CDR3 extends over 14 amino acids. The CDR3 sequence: CSAETSVSSNEQFF. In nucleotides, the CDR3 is TGCAGTGCTGAGACTAGCGTGTCAAGCAATGAGCAGTTCTTC.

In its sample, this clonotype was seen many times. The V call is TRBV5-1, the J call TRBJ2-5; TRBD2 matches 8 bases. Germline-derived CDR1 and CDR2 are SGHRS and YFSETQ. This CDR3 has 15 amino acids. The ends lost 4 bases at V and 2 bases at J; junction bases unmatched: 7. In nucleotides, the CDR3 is TGCGCCAGCAGCAACCAGCGGGAGATACAAGAGACCCAGTACTTC. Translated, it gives CASSNQREIQETQYF.

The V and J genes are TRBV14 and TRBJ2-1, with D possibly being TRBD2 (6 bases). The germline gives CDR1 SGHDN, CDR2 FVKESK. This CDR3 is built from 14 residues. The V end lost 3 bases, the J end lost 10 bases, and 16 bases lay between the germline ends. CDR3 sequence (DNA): TGTGCCAGCAGCCAGCGGGACGGCCCATGGGAGCAGTTCTTC. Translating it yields CASSQRDGPWEQFF.

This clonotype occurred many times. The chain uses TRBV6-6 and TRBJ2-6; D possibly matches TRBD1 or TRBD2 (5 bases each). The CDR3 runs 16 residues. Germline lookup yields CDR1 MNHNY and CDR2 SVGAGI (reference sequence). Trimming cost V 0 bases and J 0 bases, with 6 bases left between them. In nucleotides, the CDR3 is TGTGCCAGCAGTTACTCGGGGGACTCTGGGGCCAACGTCCTGACTTTC. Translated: CASSYSGDSGANVLTF.

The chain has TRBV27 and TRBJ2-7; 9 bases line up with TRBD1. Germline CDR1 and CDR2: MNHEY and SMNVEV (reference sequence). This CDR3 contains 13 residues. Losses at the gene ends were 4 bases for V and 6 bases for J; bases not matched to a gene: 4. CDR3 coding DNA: TGTGCCAGCAGTTCTGGGACAGGGAGCGAGCAGTACTTC. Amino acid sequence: CASSSGTGSEQYF.

DNA for the CDR3: TGTGCCAGCAGTTTAGGCACTTCTGAAGCTTTCTTT. Residues: CASSLGTSEAFF. The chain joins TRBV12-3 or TRBV12-4 to TRBJ1-1; no reliable D call. Trimming removed 1 base from V and 6 bases from J, with 6 bases in between. The CDR3 consists of 12 residues.

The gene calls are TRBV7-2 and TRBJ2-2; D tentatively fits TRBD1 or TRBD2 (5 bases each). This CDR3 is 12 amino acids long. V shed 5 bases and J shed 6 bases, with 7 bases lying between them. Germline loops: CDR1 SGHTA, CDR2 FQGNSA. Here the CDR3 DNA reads TGTGCCAGCAGCCGAGGGGCCGGGGAGCTGTTTTTT. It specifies CASSRGAGELFF.

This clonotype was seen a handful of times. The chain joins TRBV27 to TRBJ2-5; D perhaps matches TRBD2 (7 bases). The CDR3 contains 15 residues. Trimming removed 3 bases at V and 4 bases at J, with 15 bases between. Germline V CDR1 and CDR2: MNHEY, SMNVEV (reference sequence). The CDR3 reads CASSLWGGEGETQYF. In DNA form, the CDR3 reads TGTGCCAGCAGTTTGTGGGGGGGCGAAGGAGAGACCCAGTACTTC.

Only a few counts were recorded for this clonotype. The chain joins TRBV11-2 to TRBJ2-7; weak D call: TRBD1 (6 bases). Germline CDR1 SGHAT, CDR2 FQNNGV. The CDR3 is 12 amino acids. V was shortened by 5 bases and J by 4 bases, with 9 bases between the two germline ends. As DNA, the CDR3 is TGTGCCAGCAGCCTCGGACAGTACGAGCAGTACGTC. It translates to CASSLGQYEQYV.

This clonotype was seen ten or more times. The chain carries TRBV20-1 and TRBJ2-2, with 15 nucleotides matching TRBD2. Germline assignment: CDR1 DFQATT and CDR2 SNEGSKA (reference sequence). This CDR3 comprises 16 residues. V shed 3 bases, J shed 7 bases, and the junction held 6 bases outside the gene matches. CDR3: CSASGLAGGQVGELFF. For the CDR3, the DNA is TGCAGTGCTAGCGGACTAGCGGGGGGGCAAGTCGGGGAGCTGTTTTTT.

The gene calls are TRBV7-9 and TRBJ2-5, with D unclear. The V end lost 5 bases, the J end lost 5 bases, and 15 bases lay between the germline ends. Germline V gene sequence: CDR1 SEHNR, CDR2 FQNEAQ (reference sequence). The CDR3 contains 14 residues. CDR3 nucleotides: TGTGCCAGCAGCCCCCGCCCGGCCAGGGAGACCCAGTACTTC. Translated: CASSPRPARETQYF.